The 29 T cell receptor beta chains below all came from one sample that was sequenced in a study of Graves' ophthalmopathy and Graves' hyperthyroidism. TCR beta CDR3 regions were amplified from RNA transcripts. RT-PCR with HTBI primers came first, then second-round multiplex PCR. TCRdb redid the calling of the multiplex PCR reads with MiXCR, one entry per CDR3 protein. The sample includes hundreds of thousands of distinct CDR3 sequences, about 38% seen only once; the top ten take roughly 3%. Material: peripheral blood. The source of these receptors is an adult man with Graves' ophthalmopathy.

This clonotype was detected ten times or more. The V gene is TRBV29-1, the J gene TRBJ1-1, with a weak D call TRBD1 (5 bases). With 2 bases removed from V and 4 bases from J, the gap between germline ends came to 8 bases. Germline V CDR1 and CDR2: SQVTM, ANQGSEA. This CDR3 contains 12 residues. Here the CDR3 reads CSVEQGSTEAFF. In DNA, the CDR3 is TGCAGCGTTGAACAGGGTAGCACTGAAGCTTTCTTT.

The genes are TRBV11-3 and TRBJ2-3, with a tentative D call TRBD2 (6 bases). Germline V gene sequence: CDR1 SGHNT, CDR2 YENEEA. CDR3 size: 13 residues. CDR3 amino acids: CATAGQVSDTQYF. CDR3 DNA sequence: TGTGCAACCGCGGGGCAAGTGTCAGATACGCAGTATTTT.

This clonotype was counted ten times or more. The genes are TRBV14 and TRBJ1-2; 9 nucleotides line up with TRBD1. V was clipped by 4 bases and J by 2 bases; unmatched bases: 5. Germline V gene sequence: CDR1 SGHDN, CDR2 FVKESK. The CDR3 runs to 15 residues. The CDR3 nucleotides read TGTGCCAGCAGCCGCGCCGGGACAGGGAACTATGGCTACACCTTC. Translation: CASSRAGTGNYGYTF.

This clonotype was observed at least ten times. The rearrangement uses TRBV4-1 and TRBJ1-5; D possibly corresponds to TRBD1 (5 bases). Germline V gene sequence: CDR1 MGHRA, CDR2 YSYEKL. The CDR3 contains 16 residues. Between the trimmed V and J ends, which lost 3 bases and 5 bases, there was a span of 17 bases. CDR3 sequence: CASSHPGLLLHQPQHF. The CDR3 DNA is TGCGCCAGCAGCCATCCGGGACTTCTGTTGCATCAGCCCCAGCATTTT.

This clonotype was counted a few times. This chain uses TRBV9 with TRBJ1-4; D uncertain. The CDR3 is made up of 13 amino acids. V lost 4 bases and J lost 3, with 7 bases in between. From germline, CDR1 is SGDLS and CDR2 YYNGEE. CDR3 sequence: CASSYGSNEKLFF. CDR3 in DNA: TGTGCCAGCAGCTATGGGTCTAATGAAAAACTGTTTTTT.

In this sample, this clonotype turned up a few times. The chain recombines TRBV6-1 with TRBJ1-5; 7 bases are shared with TRBD1. Germline values: CDR1 MNHNS, CDR2 SASEGT. V lost 1 base to trimming and J lost 6 bases; unmatched junction nucleotides: 6. The CDR3 is 15 amino acids. The CDR3 loop is CASSEEPGQSQPQHF. In DNA, the CDR3 is TGTGCCAGCAGTGAAGAACCGGGACAGAGTCAGCCCCAGCATTTT.

The DNA of the CDR3 is TGTGCCAGCAGTCCAACAGGGACTTGGGGCTACACCTTC. Translated: CASSPTGTWGYTF. The chain couples TRBV6-5 to TRBJ1-2, with D perhaps matching TRBD1 (6 bases). Germline assignment: CDR1 MNHEY and CDR2 SVGAGI. This CDR3 region has 13 residues. V lost 5 bases to trimming and J lost 8 bases, with 15 bases between them.

This sequence joins TRBV6-1 and TRBJ1-1; unclear D gene. CDR1 MNHNS and CDR2 SASEGT come from the germline V gene. V lost 3 bases to trimming and J lost 1 base, with 9 bases between them. This CDR3 has 14 amino acids. The CDR3 spells CASSEPYTNTEAFF. As DNA, the CDR3 is TGTGCCAGCAGTGAGCCCTATACGAACACTGAAGCTTTCTTT.

CDR3 sequence reads: CASSLHRVNQPQHF. CDR3 sequence (DNA): TGTGCCAGCAGTTTACACAGGGTCAATCAGCCCCAGCATTTT. This sequence joins TRBV13 and TRBJ1-5; maybe TRBD1 (6 bases). CDR1 and CDR2 from the germline V gene are PRHDT and FYEKMQ (reference sequence). Trimming cost V 6 bases and J 3 bases, with 12 bases left between them. This CDR3 spans 14 amino acids.

The chain is built from TRBV27 and TRBJ1-1, with D hard to call. The V gene's germline CDR1 is MNHEY and CDR2 SMNVEV (reference sequence). V was cut by 6 bases and J by 1 base, with 12 bases left in between. The CDR3 is 14 residues long. For the CDR3, the DNA is TGTGCCAGCAGCCGCCCTCCCCCGAACACTGAAGCTTTCTTT. Amino acids: CASSRPPPNTEAFF.

This clonotype was picked up many times. The J gene is TRBJ2-6, the V gene TRBV5-8; D ambiguous. V lost 1 base and J 0 bases, leaving 5 bases between the germline ends. This CDR3 is 15 amino acids long. Germline values: CDR1 SGHTS, CDR2 YDEGEE. The chain's CDR3 is CASSLMFSGANVLTF. DNA of the CDR3: TGTGCCAGCAGCTTGATGTTCTCTGGGGCCAACGTCCTGACTTTC.

V and J are TRBV10-3 and TRBJ1-5, with D perhaps matching TRBD1 (5 bases). The CDR3 is made up of 14 amino acids. With 8 bases removed from V and 5 bases from J, the gap between germline ends came to 16 bases. CDR1 and CDR2 from the germline V gene are ENHRY and SYGVKD. The CDR3 region is CAIGGLGKDQPQHF. The CDR3 DNA reads as TGTGCCATCGGGGGGTTAGGGAAGGATCAGCCCCAGCATTTT.

The rearrangement links TRBV29-1 to TRBJ1-1; D perhaps matches TRBD1 (6 bases). The CDR3 sequence is 12 residues long. V was cut by 8 bases and J by 3 bases, with 13 bases left in between. Germline V gene data show CDR1 as SQVTM and CDR2 as ANQGSEA. CDR3 residues: CSLLSGDTEAFF. The CDR3 nucleotides read TGCAGCTTGCTCTCAGGGGACACTGAAGCTTTCTTT.

Ten or more counts support this clonotype. The chain recombines TRBV4-3 with TRBJ1-1; D gene unclear. CDR1 and CDR2 (germline): LGHNA, YSLEER. CDR3 size: 14 residues. V gave up 0 bases and J gave up 4 bases, with 9 bases separating them. The CDR3 DNA sequence: TGCGCCAGCAGCCAAGATCGAGGGATCACTGAAGCTTTCTTT. Translated: CASSQDRGITEAFF.

This clonotype was observed many times. The rearrangement uses TRBV7-9 and TRBJ2-7, with D tentatively TRBD1 or TRBD2 (5 bases each). This CDR3 spans 14 amino acids. Germline V gives CDR1 SEHNR, CDR2 FQNEAQ (reference sequence). V was clipped by 0 bases and J by 5 bases, with 11 bases between them. This chain's CDR3 is CASSLAGEQNEQYF. The CDR3 DNA reads as TGTGCCAGCAGCTTAGCGGGGGAGCAGAACGAGCAGTACTTC. The full variable domain, in which reference TRBV7-9 and TRBJ2-7 provide the parts outside the CDR3, is DTGVSQNPRHKITKRGQNVTFRCDPISEHNRLYWYRQTLGQGPEFLTYFQNEAQLEKSRLLSDRFSAERPKGSFSTLEIQRTEQGDSAMYLCASSLAGEQNEQYFGPGTRLTVT.

This clonotype was counted once. Given the absence of the conserved phenylalanine or tryptophan at the CDR3 end, a read error is likely. V usage is TRBV7-2 and J usage is TRBJ2-7, with 8 positions matching TRBD2. CDR1 and CDR2 (germline): SGHTA, FQGNSA. The CDR3 is 15 amino acids. The CDR3 loop is CASSQMGLVYFEQYS. CDR3 coding DNA: TGCGCCAGCAGCCAGATGGGACTAGTGTATTTCGAGCAGTACTCC.

The J gene is TRBJ1-2, the V gene TRBV3-1; unclear D gene. This CDR3 has 12 residues. The V end lost 5 bases, the J end lost 3 bases, and 7 bases lay between the germline ends. CDR1 LGHDT and CDR2 YNNKEL come from the germline V gene (reference sequence). The CDR3 DNA is TGTGCCAGCAGCGAGGAGGACTATGGCTACACCTTC. This codes for CASSEEDYGYTF.

This clonotype was seen many times. V gene TRBV19 combines with J gene TRBJ2-2; 10 bases map to TRBD2. Germline CDR1 LNHDA, CDR2 SQIVND (reference sequence). J was trimmed by 2 bases and V by 2 bases; bases with no gene match: 5. The CDR3 runs 17 residues. CDR3 sequence (DNA): TGTGCCAGTAGTATACCTAGCGGGAGCGACAACACCGGGGAGCTGTTTTTT. Encoded protein: CASSIPSGSDNTGELFF.

Remarks on this clonotype: Given the absence of the conserved phenylalanine or tryptophan at the CDR3 end, a read error is likely. Because the CDR3's place on the DNA is in doubt, the DNA is left out and the CDR3 is given as listed by TCRdb. V is TRBV10-3 and J is TRBJ2-6; the table's D call TRBD1 went unverified against the DNA. In germline, CDR1 is ENHRY, CDR2 SYGVKD. The CDR3 spans 17 residues, counting both ends. The CDR3 loop is CAITPGTGVSGANVLVL.

This clonotype was seen many times. The chain carries TRBV29-1 and TRBJ1-1; unclear D gene. V dropped 1 base and J dropped 7 bases, with 10 bases sitting between them. The germline gives CDR1 SQVTM, CDR2 ANQGSEA. This CDR3 is 12 amino acids long. The CDR3 reads CSVEGDGSEAFF. The CDR3 nucleotides read TGCAGCGTTGAAGGCGACGGTAGTGAAGCTTTCTTT. Full variable domain (missing parts from reference TRBV29-1 and TRBJ1-1): SAVISQKPSRDICQRGTSLTIQCQVDSQVTMMFWYRQQPGQSLTLIATANQGSEATYESGFVIDKFPISRPNLTFSTLTVSNMSPEDSSIYLCSVEGDGSEAFFGQGTRLTVV.

Points on this clonotype: This may come from a read error, since a much larger clone is one base off. V is TRBV20-1 and J is TRBJ2-7; TRBD2 agrees at 13 bases. CDR3 size: 15 residues. The germline V gene encodes CDR1 DFQATT and CDR2 SNEGSKA (reference sequence). The CDR3, as DNA: TGCAGTGCTAATCCGGGACTAGCGGGGACCTACGAGCAGCACTTC. It yields the protein CSANPGLAGTYEQHF.

The gene calls are TRBV27 and TRBJ1-6; D is possibly TRBD1 (5 bases). CDR1 is MNHEY and CDR2 is SMNVEV in the germline V gene (reference sequence). Trimming stripped 7 bases from V and 4 bases from J, with 14 bases between. The CDR3 extends over 15 amino acids. The CDR3 bases are TGTGCCAGCACCAGACAGAGCGGGTATAATTCACCCCTCCACTTT. This gives the protein CASTRQSGYNSPLHF.

Many counts were recorded for this clonotype. The rearrangement uses TRBV20-1 and TRBJ2-5; 7 positions agree with TRBD2. From germline, CDR1 is DFQATT and CDR2 SNEGSKA (reference sequence). The V and J ends lost 3 bases and 2 bases, in that order; junction bases with no gene match: 0. There are 12 residues in the CDR3. CDR3: CSASGGQETQYF. In DNA, the CDR3 is TGCAGTGCTAGCGGGGGGCAAGAGACCCAGTACTTC.

The sample holds many counts of this clonotype. The V gene is TRBV20-1, the J gene TRBJ2-5; 8 bases fit TRBD1. The germline V gene encodes CDR1 DFQATT and CDR2 SNEGSKA (reference sequence). Trimming took 0 bases from V and 5 from J; bases not matched to a gene: 5. The CDR3 spans 14 residues. The CDR3 nucleotides read TGCAGTGCTAGAGATCAGGCAGGGGGCGAGACCCAGTACTTC. The encoded protein is CSARDQAGGETQYF.

This rearrangement joins TRBV7-9 to TRBJ1-5; D possibly corresponds to TRBD1 (5 bases). Germline V gene data show CDR1 as SEHNR and CDR2 as FQNEAQ (reference sequence). Trimming removed 5 bases at V and 0 bases at J, with 20 bases between. This CDR3 comprises 18 residues. The CDR3 coding sequence is TGTGCCAGCAGCCAAGAACGGGCAGGGAGCTATAGCAATCAGCCCCAGCATTTT. This encodes CASSQERAGSYSNQPQHF.

The J gene is TRBJ2-1, the V gene TRBV7-9; 9 nucleotides match TRBD2. This CDR3 is 15 amino acids long. Germline CDR1 and CDR2: SEHNR and FQNEAQ (reference sequence). The ends lost 2 bases at V and 6 bases at J; junction bases unmatched: 5. The DNA for the CDR3 is TGTGCCAGCAGCTTAAGTGCGGGGGGGCTCAATGAGCAGTTCTTC. Protein product: CASSLSAGGLNEQFF.

The genes are TRBV4-1 and TRBJ1-5; TRBD1 agrees at 10 bases. The ends lost 5 bases at V and 5 bases at J; junction bases unmatched: 6. The CDR3 totals 15 residues. Germline CDR1 and CDR2: MGHRA and YSYEKL. The CDR3 here is CASSTGQGVYQPQHF. CDR3 nucleotides: TGCGCCAGCAGCACCGGACAGGGGGTATATCAGCCCCAGCATTTT.

This clonotype was detected many times. The gene calls are TRBV19 and TRBJ2-7; D may be TRBD2 (5 bases). Deletions cut 6 bases from V and 3 bases from J, with 21 bases between. This CDR3 spans 16 amino acids. Germline V CDR1 and CDR2: LNHDA, SQIVND (reference sequence). This CDR3 is CASSRGTLLDYYEQYF. The CDR3, as DNA: TGTGCCAGTAGCCGTGGAACCCTTCTTGACTACTACGAGCAGTACTTC.

V gene TRBV7-9 combines with J gene TRBJ1-1; a possible D gene is TRBD1 (6 bases). CDR1 and CDR2 from the germline V gene are SEHNR and FQNEAQ (reference sequence). Trimming removed 6 bases at V and 3 bases at J, with 17 bases between. The CDR3 has 15 residues. CDR3 DNA: TGTGCCAGCAGTTACTTCGGGGGGCAGGACACTGAAGCTTTCTTT. Translated: CASSYFGGQDTEAFF.